The 13 T cell receptor beta chains in this list originate from one sample, sequenced in a study of Graves' ophthalmopathy and Graves' hyperthyroidism. The authors amplified TCR beta CDR3 regions from RNA transcripts. Following a first-round RT-PCR that used HTBI primers, a second-round multiplex PCR was carried out. TCRdb passed the multiplex PCR reads through MiXCR, listing each CDR3 protein once. In the table there are around 660,000 distinct CDR3 sequences, roughly 41% of which are singletons. The specimen sequenced was peripheral blood. The receptor source for this set is an adult man with Graves' ophthalmopathy.

This clonotype was observed a few times. Germline is not matched at one junction end, which may reflect a read error. This rearrangement joins TRBV7-2 to TRBJ1-2; perhaps TRBD1 as D (5 bases). The CDR3 length is 13 residues. CDR1 is SGHTA, CDR2 FQGNSA, per germline. The CDR3 region is CASSQLGGAGYTF. The CDR3 DNA is TGCGCCAGCAGCCAGTTAGGCGGGGCCGGCTACACCTTC.

The V and J genes are TRBV2 and TRBJ2-7; the D gene could be TRBD1 or TRBD2 (10 bases each). Germline V lookup: CDR1 SNHLY, CDR2 FYNNEI. The CDR3 has 20 amino acids. V was pared by 5 bases and J by 0 bases, with 29 bases between. CDR3 protein: CASSYPVRDRGLAFSYEQYF. CDR3 DNA: TGTGCCAGCAGTTATCCGGTCCGGGACAGGGGACTAGCGTTCTCCTACGAGCAGTACTTC.

With regard to this clonotype: This may come from a read error, since a much larger clone is one base off. Because it lacks the conserved phenylalanine or tryptophan at the end, this CDR3 is likely a read error. The chain combines TRBV10-3 with TRBJ2-7; TRBD1 agrees at 8 bases. After removal of 0 bases from V and 4 bases from J, the junction contained 8 bases not matched to a gene. The CDR3 covers 16 residues. Germline V gene sequence: CDR1 ENHRY, CDR2 SYGVKD. The CDR3 loop reads CAISESQDRAMYEQYL. Here the CDR3 DNA reads TGTGCCATCAGTGAGTCACAGGACAGGGCTATGTACGAGCAGTACCTC.

This clonotype has a count of ten or more. This sequence joins TRBV9 and TRBJ1-3, with D tentatively TRBD1 (5 bases). The V gene's germline CDR1 is SGDLS and CDR2 YYNGEE. The CDR3 consists of 15 residues. V was trimmed by 3 bases and J by 0 bases, leaving 10 bases between them. CDR3 region: CASSATGLSGNTIYF. As DNA, the CDR3 is TGTGCCAGCAGCGCTACAGGCCTCTCTGGAAACACCATATATTTT.

V and J are TRBV6-2 or TRBV6-3 and TRBJ1-1, with TRBD1 matching over 10 bases. CDR3 length: 17 amino acids. Germline assignment: CDR1 MNHEY and CDR2 SVGEGT. With 6 bases clipped from V and 3 bases from J, the junction kept 13 bases outside the gene matches. The CDR3 spells CASSLATGGPLDTEAFF. The CDR3 coding sequence is TGTGCCAGCAGCTTAGCGACAGGGGGCCCGTTGGACACTGAAGCTTTCTTT.

Concerning this clonotype itself: At one boundary the junction diverges from the germline segment, which might be a read error. The V call is TRBV5-1, the J call TRBJ2-6; D perhaps matches TRBD2 (6 bases). This CDR3 region has 15 residues. The germline gives CDR1 SGHRS, CDR2 YFSETQ. The DNA for the CDR3 is TGCGCCAGCAGCTTGCGGGGGTCTGCGGCCAACGTCCTGACTTTC. This encodes CASSLRGSAANVLTF.

The chain joins TRBV9 to TRBJ2-2; D not certain. The CDR3 loop spans 16 amino acids. Germline V gene sequence: CDR1 SGDLS, CDR2 YYNGEE. Trimming cost V 0 bases and J 4 bases, with 13 bases left between them. CDR3 in DNA: TGTGCCAGCAGCGTAGACAGAGAATTTTCCACCGGGGAGCTGTTTTTT. It translates to CASSVDREFSTGELFF.

The chain links TRBV9 to TRBJ2-7; tentative D call: TRBD2 (6 bases). Germline lookup yields CDR1 SGDLS and CDR2 YYNGEE. Trimming left V 3 bases short and J 3 bases short, with 16 bases between. This CDR3 comprises 15 residues. CDR3: CASSGEEGTHYEQYF. The CDR3 DNA is TGTGCCAGCAGCGGAGAGGAGGGGACCCACTACGAGCAGTACTTC.

J is TRBJ2-5 and V is TRBV5-6; D tentatively fits TRBD1 or TRBD2 (5 bases each). Germline CDR1 SGHDT, CDR2 YYEEEE. The CDR3 consists of 15 residues. V lost 3 bases to trimming and J lost 4 bases, with 16 bases between them. The CDR3 DNA sequence: TGTGCCAGCAGCTCCAAGCCCGGGGCGGGAGAGACCCAGTACTTC. This sequence encodes CASSSKPGAGETQYF.

The chain joins TRBV25-1 to TRBJ2-4, with 10 nucleotides matching TRBD1. CDR1 is MGHDK, CDR2 SYGVNS, per germline. The CDR3 sequence is 16 residues long. Trimming removed 3 bases from V and 8 bases from J; junction bases left unmatched: 10. Here the CDR3 DNA reads TGTGCCAGCAGTGACCAGACAGGGGGCGCGGTATACATTCAGTACTTC. This gives the protein CASSDQTGGAVYIQYF.

In the case of this clonotype: This is likely a read error, given that the CDR3 carries no conserved phenylalanine or tryptophan at its end. The V and J genes are TRBV12-3 or TRBV12-4 and TRBJ1-5; D uncertain. The CDR3 extends over 15 amino acids. Trimming cost V 1 base and J 0 bases, with 7 bases left between them. The CDR3 nucleotides are TGTGCCAGCAGTTTAGGCACCCTTAGCAATCAGCCCCAGCATTGT. Amino acids: CASSLGTLSNQPQHC.

The rearrangement uses TRBV2 and TRBJ2-7; 10 bases map to TRBD1. The CDR3 totals 14 residues. The trim removed 6 bases at V and 6 bases at J, leaving 8 bases unmatched. CDR1 SNHLY and CDR2 FYNNEI come from the germline V gene. CDR3 residues: CASSLGQGVGEQYF. DNA for the CDR3: TGTGCCAGCAGCTTAGGACAGGGGGTCGGCGAGCAGTACTTC.

In regard to this clonotype: A read error is likely, as this CDR3 ends without the conserved phenylalanine or tryptophan. The V and J genes are TRBV7-3 and TRBJ1-1; D uncertain. This CDR3 contains 15 residues. Germline lookup yields CDR1 SGHTA and CDR2 FQGTGA. This chain's CDR3 is CASSQAERVNTEAFL. In DNA, the CDR3 is TGCGCCAGCAGCCAAGCCGAGAGGGTGAACACTGAAGCTTTCCTT.